Shown below are 14 T cell receptor beta chains from a single sample sequenced in a study of beta chain features in type 1 diabetes. Of the isolated RNA, all was reverse transcribed, and so the sequenced material was expressed TCRB transcripts. Profiled with immunoSEQ multiplex PCR; TCRdb holds only in-frame clones, not every one. This sample has about 930,000 clones, with about 17% found just once. Sequencing was done on a sample of naive CD4+ T cells from blood. These receptors came from a young woman in good health.

The chain employs TRBV6-6 and TRBJ1-5, with D tentatively TRBD1 (6 bases). Germline V gene data show CDR1 as MNHNY and CDR2 as SVGAGI (reference sequence). The CDR3 has 14 amino acids. V gave up 5 bases and J gave up 3 bases, with 11 bases separating them. The CDR3 loop is CASSGDRFNQPQHF. The CDR3 nucleotides are TGTGCCAGCAGTGGAGACAGGTTCAATCAGCCCCAGCATTTT.

Only a few counts were recorded for this clone. The CDR3 coding sequence is TGTGCCAGCAGGGGACTAGCGGGGATCAATGAGCAGTTCTTC. This encodes CASRGLAGINEQFF. The chain couples TRBV7-9 to TRBJ2-1; 13 nucleotides agree with TRBD2. Germline V lookup: CDR1 SEHNR, CDR2 FQNEAQ (reference sequence). V gave up 6 bases and J gave up 6 bases; unmatched junction bases: 2. This CDR3 spans 14 amino acids.

This clone was counted between two and nine times. At one end the junction does not follow the germline gene, possibly because of a read error. The chain is built from TRBV28 and TRBJ2-7, with D tentatively TRBD1 (6 bases). The CDR3 is 12 residues long. The germline CDR1 and CDR2 sequences are MDHEN and SYDVKM. The CDR3 nucleotides are TGTGCCAGCAGTCCCCCGCGCGCCTCAGGGGACTTC. It yields the protein CASSPPRASGDF.

The chain joins TRBV11-3 to TRBJ2-3, with TRBD2 identical over 8 bases. V shed 3 bases, J shed 7 bases, and the junction held 9 bases outside the gene matches. The CDR3 contains 15 residues. Germline values: CDR1 SGHNT, CDR2 YENEEA. DNA for the CDR3: TGTGCCAGCAGCTTTCAAAGCGGGAGTCGACATACGCAGTATTTT. Translating it yields CASSFQSGSRHTQYF.

This rearrangement joins TRBV28 to TRBJ2-7; no clear D. Germline V lookup: CDR1 MDHEN, CDR2 SYDVKM. CDR3 length equals 13 residues. V was clipped by 6 bases and J by 7 bases, with 16 bases between them. This chain's CDR3 is CASRPRTPREQYF. In DNA, the CDR3 is TGTGCCAGCAGGCCCCGGACCCCTCGGGAGCAGTACTTC.

This clone was detected only a few times. V and J are TRBV5-1 and TRBJ2-5, with D unresolved. The V end lost 3 bases, the J end lost 5 bases, and 11 bases lay between the germline ends. This CDR3 region has 13 residues. Germline CDR1 is SGHRS and CDR2 is YFSETQ. The CDR3 sequence: CASSSIGGETQYF. As DNA, the CDR3 is TGCGCCAGCAGCTCTATAGGTGGGGAGACCCAGTACTTC.

This clone has only a few counts. The chain employs TRBV5-4 and TRBJ2-1; D is possibly TRBD1 (6 bases). V lost 2 bases to trimming and J lost 1 base, with 10 bases between them. CDR1 SGHNT and CDR2 YYREEE come from the germline V gene (reference sequence). The length of the CDR3 is 15 residues. CDR3 protein: CASSLSGVSYNEQFF. As DNA, the CDR3 is TGTGCCAGCAGCTTATCAGGGGTATCCTACAATGAGCAGTTCTTC.

This clone was seen only a few times. A junction end diverges from the germline sequence, so it may reflect a read error. The chain joins TRBV10-3 to TRBJ2-4; possibly TRBD1 for D (5 bases). There are 15 residues in the CDR3. The germline V gene has CDR1 ENHRY and CDR2 SYGVKD. CDR3 DNA: TGTGCCAGCAGTCCCCAGCGAAGGGGCAAAAACATTCAGTACTTC. Residues: CASSPQRRGKNIQYF.

The rearrangement links TRBV7-9 to TRBJ1-2; weak D call: TRBD1 (5 bases). V was trimmed by 4 bases and J by 6 bases, leaving 18 bases between them. This CDR3 has 15 amino acids. Germline CDR1 is SEHNR and CDR2 is FQNEAQ (reference sequence). In DNA form, the CDR3 reads TGTGCCAGCAGCTCTAGGGCAGGGAGAGCGGATGGCTACACCTTC. Amino acid sequence: CASSSRAGRADGYTF.

This clone came up a few times. The J gene is TRBJ2-1, the V gene TRBV7-9; D not certain. V lost 4 bases and J 3 bases, leaving 16 bases between the germline ends. This CDR3 has 16 residues. Germline V CDR1 and CDR2: SEHNR, FQNEAQ (reference sequence). CDR3 bases: TGTGCCAGCAGCTCGCTTGTAGGTATGCGCTACAATGAGCAGTTCTTC. Its protein is CASSSLVGMRYNEQFF.

The V gene is TRBV11-3, the J gene TRBJ2-1; weak D call: TRBD2 (6 bases). Germline V lookup: CDR1 SGHNT, CDR2 YENEEA. Trimming shortened V by 1 base and J by 7 bases, and 14 bases separated the two germline ends. The CDR3 spans 15 residues. The CDR3, as DNA: TGTGCCAGCAGCTTAGTTAGCGGAGTTATGAATGAGCAGTTCTTC. This codes for CASSLVSGVMNEQFF.

The V and J genes are TRBV7-9 and TRBJ2-2, with 7 nucleotides matching TRBD2. The CDR3 contains 18 residues. Germline lookup yields CDR1 SEHNR and CDR2 FQNEAQ (reference sequence). V trimming: 5 bases; J trimming: 3 bases; junction bases outside the gene matches: 15. CDR3 bases: TGTGCCAGCAGCGCTGGACTAGAGCCCGTTGGGGACACCGGGGAGCTGTTTTTT. Protein product: CASSAGLEPVGDTGELFF.

The V and J genes are TRBV5-4 and TRBJ2-1; TRBD1 matches 9 bases. Germline V CDR1 and CDR2: SGHNT, YYREEE (reference sequence). The CDR3 covers 15 residues. Trimming cost V 1 base and J 10 bases; bases outside gene matches: 9. CDR3 nucleotides: TGTGCCAGCAGCTTGCCGGGACAGGGAAAGGAAGAGCAGTTCTTC. Encoded protein: CASSLPGQGKEEQFF.

This clone showed up just a few times. This specimen includes other DNA sequences encoding the same CDR3. The chain links TRBV5-1 to TRBJ2-2, with 7 bases fitting TRBD1. Trimming took 4 bases from V and 5 from J; bases not matched to a gene: 5. Germline assignment: CDR1 SGHRS and CDR2 YFSETQ. This CDR3 has 14 residues. CDR3: CASSLGTATGELFF. CDR3 bases: TGCGCCAGCAGCCTCGGGACAGCGACCGGGGAGCTGTTTTTT.